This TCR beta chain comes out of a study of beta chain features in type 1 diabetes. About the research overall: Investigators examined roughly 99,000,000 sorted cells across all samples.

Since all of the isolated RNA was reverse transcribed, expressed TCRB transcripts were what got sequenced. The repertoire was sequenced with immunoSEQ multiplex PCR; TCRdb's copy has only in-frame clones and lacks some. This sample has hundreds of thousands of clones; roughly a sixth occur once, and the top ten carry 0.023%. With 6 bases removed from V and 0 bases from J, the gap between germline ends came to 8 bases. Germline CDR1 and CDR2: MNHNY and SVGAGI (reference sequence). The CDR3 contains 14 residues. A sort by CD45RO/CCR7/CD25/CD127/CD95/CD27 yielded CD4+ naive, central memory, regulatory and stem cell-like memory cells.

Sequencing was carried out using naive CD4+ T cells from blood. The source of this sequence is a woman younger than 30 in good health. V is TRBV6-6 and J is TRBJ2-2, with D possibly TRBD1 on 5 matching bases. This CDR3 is CASRVQANTGELFF. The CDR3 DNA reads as TGTGCCAGCAGGGTACAGGCGAACACCGGGGAGCTGTTTTTT.